The 28 T cell receptor beta chains presented below share a single source sample, sequenced in a study of blood T cell repertoires in COVID-19. Assay: immunoSEQ multiplex PCR; the TCRdb copy retains only in-frame clones and omits some. This sample has hundreds of thousands of clones, with around 90% found just once. Sample: PBMCs or T cells enriched from blood (not recorded which). These receptors were obtained from a woman in her 40s with acute COVID-19.

The chain links TRBV4-1 to TRBJ2-3; 7 nucleotides agree with TRBD2. This CDR3 contains 16 residues. After removal of 0 bases from V and 3 bases from J, the junction contained 6 bases not matched to a gene. The V gene's germline CDR1 is MGHRA and CDR2 YSYEKL. Written as DNA, the CDR3 is TGCGCCAGCAGCCAAGATACGGCCGGGGGGACAGATACGCAGTATTTT. The encoded protein is CASSQDTAGGTDTQYF.

This chain joins TRBV3-1 (or the pseudogene TRBV3-2) and TRBJ1-1; D remains unclear. V shed 5 bases and J shed 1 base, with 5 bases lying between them. The germline CDR1 and CDR2 sequences are LGHDT and YNNKEL (reference sequence). The CDR3 covers 12 residues. The CDR3 region has the DNA TGTGCCAGCAGCTCAGGGAACACTGAAGCTTTCTTT. This encodes CASSSGNTEAFF.

The chain links TRBV5-8 to TRBJ2-3; TRBD2 matches 15 bases. The CDR3 covers 15 residues. In germline, CDR1 is SGHTS, CDR2 YDEGEE. Trimming took 4 bases from V and 5 from J; bases not matched to a gene: 2. The CDR3 sequence: CASSLGLAGGDTQYF. The CDR3 bases are TGTGCCAGCAGCCTGGGACTAGCGGGGGGAGATACGCAGTATTTT. The whole variable domain, filled in from reference TRBV5-8 and TRBJ2-3, reads EAGVTQSPTHLIKTRGQQATLRCSPISGHTSVYWYQQALGLGLQFLLWYDEGEERNRGNFPPRFSGRQFPNYSSELNVNALELEDSALYLCASSLGLAGGDTQYFGPGTRLTVL.

The V call is TRBV3-1 (or the pseudogene TRBV3-2), the J call TRBJ1-1; D is ambiguous. Germline V gene sequence: CDR1 LGHDT, CDR2 YNNKEL (reference sequence). This CDR3 comprises 14 residues. V dropped 2 bases and J dropped 1 base, with 8 bases sitting between them. This CDR3 reads CASSQMFQNTEAFF. As DNA, the CDR3 is TGTGCCAGCAGCCAAATGTTTCAGAACACTGAAGCTTTCTTT.

The chain joins TRBV6-5 to TRBJ1-3; 9 nucleotides match TRBD1. V lost 8 bases to trimming and J lost 0 bases; unmatched junction nucleotides: 5. Germline CDR1 is MNHEY and CDR2 is SVGAGI. The CDR3 has 15 amino acids. CDR3 protein: CASGGDRVSGNTIYF. The CDR3 coding sequence is TGTGCCAGCGGGGGGGACAGGGTCTCTGGAAACACCATATATTTT.

The CDR3 DNA follows: TGTGCCACCAGCACCCCACGGGTCGACTATGGCTACACCTTC. Its protein product is CATSTPRVDYGYTF. V gene TRBV24-1 combines with J gene TRBJ1-2; D gene ambiguous. The CDR3 extends over 14 amino acids. V lost 7 bases, J lost 3 bases, and 14 bases lay in between. Looked up from germline, CDR1 is KGHDR and CDR2 is SFDVKD.

This clone was counted at least ten times. The chain recombines TRBV4-1 with TRBJ2-4; D is unresolved. The CDR3 consists of 12 residues. Trimming pared 4 bases from V and 8 bases from J, leaving 9 bases between. Per the germline V gene, CDR1 is MGHRA and CDR2 is YSYEKL. CDR3 in DNA: TGCGCCAGCAGCCCCCCCGGTGACATTCAGTACTTC. This sequence encodes CASSPPGDIQYF.

This rearrangement joins TRBV12-3 or TRBV12-4 to TRBJ2-1, with D possibly being TRBD1 (6 bases). V lost 5 bases, J lost 5 bases, and 7 bases lay in between. This CDR3 has 12 residues. CDR3 DNA sequence: TGTGCCAGCAGTCGACAGGACAATGAGCAGTTCTTC. Protein: CASSRQDNEQFF.

The rearrangement joins TRBV11-2 to TRBJ1-6; 7 bases map to TRBD1. The CDR3 extends over 15 amino acids. Germline V gene sequence: CDR1 SGHAT, CDR2 FQNNGV. V shed 0 bases and J 9 bases; nucleotides not matched to a gene: 5. The DNA of the CDR3 is TGTGCCAGCAGCTTAGACAGGGGGTATGGTTCACCCCTCCACTTT. Its translation is CASSLDRGYGSPLHF.

This clone was seen a single time. The chain is built from TRBV11-3 and TRBJ2-3; D ambiguous. With 5 bases removed from V and 6 bases from J, the gap between germline ends came to 12 bases. This CDR3 contains 13 residues. CDR1 is SGHNT and CDR2 is YENEEA in the germline V gene. In nucleotides, the CDR3 is TGTGCCAGCAGCACCGGAGTGTTGGATACGCAGTATTTT. As protein: CASSTGVLDTQYF.

The V call is TRBV7-9, the J call TRBJ1-5, with D perhaps matching TRBD1 (6 bases). CDR1 is SEHNR, CDR2 FQNEAQ, per germline (reference sequence). The V end lost 1 base, the J end lost 3 bases, and 16 bases lay between the germline ends. CDR3 size: 17 residues. The CDR3 DNA follows: TGTGCCAGCAGCTTAGGCGAGGGCAGGGGTAACAATCAGCCCCAGCATTTT. Its translation: CASSLGEGRGNNQPQHF.

The gene calls are TRBV29-1 and TRBJ2-1; D perhaps matches TRBD2 (7 bases). Trimming cost V 8 bases and J 2 bases, with 16 bases left between them. The CDR3 is 14 residues long. Germline CDR1 reads SQVTM; CDR2 reads ANQGSEA. CDR3 amino acids: CSTLGRGTYNEQFF. The CDR3 bases are TGCAGCACGTTGGGGAGGGGGACCTACAATGAGCAGTTCTTC.

The chain recombines TRBV6-5 with TRBJ2-7; 11 bases map to TRBD2. The V segment lost 5 bases and the J segment 0 bases; nucleotides outside the gene matches: 3. Germline loops: CDR1 MNHEY, CDR2 SVGAGI. This CDR3 has 15 residues. The CDR3 reads CASSQTSGDSYEQYF. In DNA, the CDR3 is TGTGCCAGCAGTCAGACTAGCGGGGACTCCTACGAGCAGTACTTC.

The CDR3: CASSPIWGAGNTIYF. The CDR3, as DNA: TGTGCCAGTAGTCCCATTTGGGGGGCTGGAAACACCATATATTTT. The rearrangement joins TRBV19 to TRBJ1-3, with D possibly being TRBD1 (5 bases). Deletions cut 5 bases from V and 2 bases from J, with 13 bases between. The CDR3 covers 15 residues. The germline V gene has CDR1 LNHDA and CDR2 SQIVND (reference sequence).

CDR3 bases: TGTGCCAGCAGCCAAGATCGGTATATTGACGGACAGGCCAATGAGCAGTTCTTC. As protein: CASSQDRYIDGQANEQFF. V is TRBV4-2 and J is TRBJ2-1, with 7 nucleotides matching TRBD1. The CDR3 consists of 18 residues. Germline CDR1 and CDR2: LGHNA and YNFKEQ. V was pared by 0 bases and J by 6 bases, with 14 bases of the junction left unmatched.

The DNA of the CDR3 is TGTGCCAGCAGCCAAGTAGACAGGATGCCTTACGAGCAGTACTTC. Its translation: CASSQVDRMPYEQYF. This chain uses TRBV3-1 (or the pseudogene TRBV3-2) with TRBJ2-7, with D perhaps matching TRBD1 (6 bases). V gave up 1 base and J gave up 4 bases, with 14 bases separating them. This CDR3 comprises 15 residues. Germline V gene lookup returns CDR1 LGHDT and CDR2 YNNKEL (reference sequence).

The chain recombines TRBV5-6 with TRBJ1-6; 9 nucleotides agree with TRBD1. The CDR3 loop spans 16 amino acids. The V segment lost 4 bases and the J segment 6 bases; nucleotides outside the gene matches: 8. In germline, CDR1 is SGHDT, CDR2 YYEEEE. CDR3 protein: CASSPMDRGSNSPLHF. CDR3 in DNA: TGTGCCAGCAGCCCAATGGACAGGGGATCTAATTCACCCCTCCACTTT.

This sequence joins TRBV7-2 and TRBJ1-6; 8 bases map to TRBD1. The trim removed 1 base at V and 7 bases at J, leaving 6 bases unmatched. This CDR3 region has 16 residues. CDR1 is SGHTA, CDR2 FQGNSA, per germline. The chain's CDR3 is CASSLGFQGANSPLHF. CDR3 nucleotides: TGTGCCAGCAGCTTAGGGTTTCAGGGGGCAAATTCACCCCTCCACTTT.

The CDR3 sequence: CSASALRGGETDTQYF. The DNA of the CDR3 is TGCAGTGCTAGTGCCCTGCGCGGGGGGGAGACAGATACGCAGTATTTT. This chain joins TRBV20-1 and TRBJ2-3; 9 nucleotides align to TRBD2. V lost 3 bases, J lost 3 bases, and 10 bases stayed unmatched. From germline, CDR1 is DFQATT and CDR2 SNEGSKA (reference sequence). CDR3 size: 16 residues.

The chain combines TRBV20-1 with TRBJ1-4; 9 positions agree with TRBD1. J lost 8 bases, V lost 3 bases, and 4 bases had no gene match. This CDR3 spans 13 amino acids. CDR1 DFQATT and CDR2 SNEGSKA come from the germline V gene (reference sequence). CDR3 region: CSASRTGDEKLFF. CDR3 DNA: TGCAGTGCTAGTAGGACAGGGGACGAAAAACTGTTTTTT.

This clone was recorded a few times. The chain is built from TRBV19 and TRBJ1-5; TRBD1 might be the D (5 bases). Germline CDR1 and CDR2: LNHDA and SQIVND (reference sequence). The CDR3 has 16 amino acids. Trimming shortened V by 3 bases and J by 3 bases, and 15 bases separated the two germline ends. In DNA, the CDR3 is TGTGCCAGTAGTATCATGGGGCAGGTGGTCAATCAGCCCCAGCATTTT. It specifies CASSIMGQVVNQPQHF.

The chain couples TRBV13 to TRBJ2-7, with 7 bases matching TRBD1. This CDR3 region has 13 residues. The V and J ends lost 5 bases and 6 bases, in that order; junction bases with no gene match: 7. CDR1 PRHDT and CDR2 FYEKMQ come from the germline V gene (reference sequence). The CDR3 nucleotides are TGTGCCAGCAGCCCCGACAGGGTTACCGAGCAGTACTTC. This encodes CASSPDRVTEQYF.

For the CDR3, the DNA is TGTGCCAGCGCAGAGACAGACCTGAAGAAGGGGTACACTGAAGCTTTCTTT. Its translation is CASAETDLKKGYTEAFF. This sequence joins TRBV21-1 and TRBJ1-1; TRBD1 reflects the table's D call only, with no check against the DNA. TRBV21-1 is an annotated pseudogene. The CDR3 is 17 amino acids.

V and J are TRBV25-1 and TRBJ2-2; unclear D gene. Germline V gene lookup returns CDR1 MGHDK and CDR2 SYGVNS. This CDR3 is 11 amino acids long. V was cut by 7 bases and J by 6 bases, with 6 bases left in between. Here the CDR3 reads CASTESGELFF. The CDR3 DNA sequence: TGTGCCAGCACGGAGTCCGGGGAGCTGTTTTTT.

On this clone itself: Additional DNA sequences in this sample encode the identical CDR3. V gene TRBV9 combines with J gene TRBJ1-1; the D is unclear. CDR1 is SGDLS and CDR2 is YYNGEE in the germline V gene. This CDR3 contains 13 residues. The germline V and J ends were trimmed by 0 bases and 3 bases, with 6 bases remaining between them. CDR3 in DNA: TGTGCCAGCAGCGTAGTCGGGGACACTGAAGCTTTCTTT. Its translation: CASSVVGDTEAFF.

The J gene is TRBJ2-3, the V gene TRBV3-1 (or the pseudogene TRBV3-2); TRBD2 might be the D (6 bases). The V gene's germline CDR1 is LGHDT and CDR2 YNNKEL (reference sequence). Trimming took off 2 bases at V and 0 bases at J, with 9 bases between the two ends. The CDR3 has 15 residues. Here the CDR3 reads CASSQTGASTDTQYF. As DNA, the CDR3 is TGTGCCAGCAGCCAAACGGGAGCTAGCACAGATACGCAGTATTTT.

The chain is built from TRBV6-5 and TRBJ2-1; tentative D call: TRBD1 (6 bases). Trimming shortened V by 6 bases and J by 6 bases, and 15 bases separated the two germline ends. Germline V lookup: CDR1 MNHEY, CDR2 SVGAGI. This CDR3 has 14 amino acids. CDR3 amino acids: CASRTKLGGNEQFF. DNA for the CDR3: TGTGCCAGCAGGACCAAACTAGGGGGCAATGAGCAGTTCTTC.

The V gene is TRBV6-5, the J gene TRBJ1-1; no firm D call. V was cut by 3 bases and J by 0 bases, with 11 bases left in between. The germline V gene encodes CDR1 MNHEY and CDR2 SVGAGI. This CDR3 region has 15 residues. The CDR3 DNA is TGTGCCAGCAGTTATACGGGAGCCATGAACACTGAAGCTTTCTTT. Encoded protein: CASSYTGAMNTEAFF.